The 32 T cell receptor beta chains below were found in one sample sequenced in a study of shared clonotypes between healthy human individuals. The method was immunoSEQ multiplex PCR; TCRdb's version includes in-frame clones alone and lacks a portion of them. Of around 700,000 clones in the sample, less than 80% were seen once. The sample taken for sequencing was memory CD4+ T cells sorted from blood. The subset was: CD45RA-negative fraction. Receptors originate from a woman in her twenties or thirties in good health.

The genes are TRBV18 and TRBJ1-2; D not resolved. V lost 3 bases, J lost 4 bases, and 9 bases lay in between. This CDR3 contains 13 residues. Germline V CDR1 and CDR2: KGHSH, LQKENI. The CDR3 sequence: CASSPADGYGYTF. The CDR3, as DNA: TGTGCCAGCTCACCCGCAGACGGCTATGGCTACACCTTC. Using reference TRBV18 and TRBJ1-2 for the parts outside the CDR3, the full variable domain is NAGVMQNPRHLVRRRGQEARLRCSPMKGHSHVYWYRQLPEEGLKFMVYLQKENIIDESGMPKERFSAEFPKEGPSILRIQQVVRGDSAAYFCASSPADGYGYTFGSGTRLTVV.

Comments on this clone: This sample also contains other DNA sequences that code for the same CDR3. This chain links TRBV6-1 with TRBJ1-1; D possibly corresponds to TRBD1 (5 bases). CDR3 size: 13 residues. Germline assignment: CDR1 MNHNS and CDR2 SASEGT. The V end was cut by 0 bases, the J end by 5 bases, with 7 bases between. The CDR3 loop reads CASSEARGTEAFF. The CDR3 DNA sequence: TGTGCCAGCAGTGAAGCGCGGGGGACTGAAGCTTTCTTT.

This rearrangement joins TRBV7-2 to TRBJ2-7, with TRBD2 matching over 7 bases. Trimming removed 2 bases from V and 4 bases from J; junction bases left unmatched: 11. The CDR3 has 16 residues. In germline, CDR1 is SGHTA, CDR2 FQGNSA. Here the CDR3 reads CASSLMSGLAEYEQYF. The CDR3 nucleotides are TGTGCCAGCAGCTTAATGTCGGGTCTAGCGGAGTACGAGCAGTACTTC.

A few counts support this clone. The chain has TRBV10-2 and TRBJ1-1; no definite D call. V dropped 4 bases and J dropped 2 bases, with 8 bases sitting between them. The germline gives CDR1 WSHSY, CDR2 SAAADI. The CDR3 runs 13 residues. The CDR3 sequence: CASSVSGNTEAFF. DNA of the CDR3: TGCGCCAGCAGTGTGTCGGGAAACACTGAAGCTTTCTTT.

This sequence joins TRBV11-3 and TRBJ2-3; 7 bases are a match to TRBD1. The CDR3 is 13 residues long. CDR1 is SGHNT and CDR2 is YENEEA in the germline V gene. The J segment lost 6 bases and the V segment lost 3 bases, leaving 3 bases of the junction unmatched. The CDR3 spells CASSFGGQDTQYF. CDR3 in DNA: TGTGCCAGCAGCTTTGGGGGACAGGATACGCAGTATTTT.

The chain's CDR3 is CASSILGEGNIQYF. CDR3 DNA: TGTGCCAGTAGTATTCTCGGTGAGGGGAACATTCAGTACTTC. J is TRBJ2-4 and V is TRBV19, with D perhaps TRBD1 or TRBD2 (5 bases each). CDR3 length: 14 residues. The V and J ends lost 3 bases and 7 bases respectively, with 13 bases between them. Germline lookup yields CDR1 LNHDA and CDR2 SQIVND (reference sequence).

The chain combines TRBV5-1 with TRBJ1-4; the D gene is possibly TRBD1 (5 bases). With 9 bases removed from V and 0 bases from J, the gap between germline ends came to 15 bases. The CDR3 totals 15 residues. The germline gives CDR1 SGHRS, CDR2 YFSETQ. In DNA form, the CDR3 reads TGCGCCACCCGCCCAGGGCCTGCAACTAATGAAAAACTGTTTTTT. The encoded protein is CATRPGPATNEKLFF.

Written as DNA, the CDR3 is TGTGCCAGCAGTCCCCAAGAGAGGCGGACCCAGTACTTC. This gives the protein CASSPQERRTQYF. The chain carries TRBV27 and TRBJ2-5; unclear D gene. Trimming left V 5 bases short and J 7 bases short, with 14 bases between. Germline loops: CDR1 MNHEY, CDR2 SMNVEV (reference sequence). This CDR3 contains 13 residues.

The CDR3 bases are TGTGCCAGCAGCGGCAGCCGGGACAGGGGGCGCCCGCCCTACAATGAGCAGTTCTTC. It yields the protein CASSGSRDRGRPPYNEQFF. V is TRBV7-7 and J is TRBJ2-1; 12 nucleotides align to TRBD1. The germline V gene has CDR1 SSHAT and CDR2 FNYEAQ (reference sequence). There are 19 residues in the CDR3. Germline trimming cut 5 bases from V and 2 bases from J; bases unmatched to any gene: 13.

The CDR3 here is CASSYRGTYEQYF. The CDR3 DNA reads TGTGCCAGCAGTTACCGGGGAACCTACGAGCAGTACTTC. The chain uses TRBV6-5 and TRBJ2-7; perhaps TRBD2 as D (5 bases). V lost 2 bases and J 2 bases, leaving 7 bases between the germline ends. Germline loops: CDR1 MNHEY, CDR2 SVGAGI. This CDR3 spans 13 amino acids.

The J gene is TRBJ2-3, the V gene TRBV6-1; D is possibly TRBD1 (6 bases). The ends were cut back, 8 bases at V and 4 bases at J, with 13 bases in the middle. The CDR3 consists of 13 residues. Looked up from germline, CDR1 is MNHNS and CDR2 is SASEGT. This CDR3 reads CASGWTVADTQYF. The CDR3, as DNA: TGTGCCAGCGGGTGGACAGTCGCAGATACGCAGTATTTT.

The chain combines TRBV7-9 with TRBJ2-7; 9 bases line up with TRBD2. Germline CDR1 reads SEHNR; CDR2 reads FQNEAQ (reference sequence). The J segment lost 4 bases and the V segment lost 4 bases, leaving 11 bases of the junction unmatched. The length of the CDR3 is 16 residues. The CDR3 region has the DNA TGTGCCAGCAGCTCCAAGCAGACTAGCGGAAGATACGAGCAGTACTTC. It translates to CASSSKQTSGRYEQYF. Full variable domain (rest looked up from reference TRBV7-9 and TRBJ2-7): DTGVSQNPRHKITKRGQNVTFRCDPISEHNRLYWYRQTLGQGPEFLTYFQNEAQLEKSRLLSDRFSAERPKGSFSTLEIQRTEQGDSAMYLCASSSKQTSGRYEQYFGPGTRLTVT.

The rearrangement links TRBV2 to TRBJ2-1; 7 bases line up with TRBD2. The CDR3 runs 16 residues. The germline gives CDR1 SNHLY, CDR2 FYNNEI. The V segment lost 6 bases and the J segment 0 bases; nucleotides outside the gene matches: 8. CDR3 coding DNA: TGTGCCAGCAGGGACCGACTAGCCGCCTCCTACAATGAGCAGTTCTTC. Protein: CASRDRLAASYNEQFF. The complete variable domain, with remaining parts taken from reference TRBV2 and TRBJ2-1, reads EPEVTQTPSHQVTQMGQEVILRCVPISNHLYFYWYRQILGQKVEFLVSFYNNEISEKSEIFDDQFSVERPDGSNFTLKIRSTKLEDSAMYFCASRDRLAASYNEQFFGPGTRLTVL.

Worth noting for this clone: The sample carries other DNA sequences with the same CDR3. The rearrangement joins TRBV18 to TRBJ2-7; D could derive from TRBD1 or TRBD2 (5 bases each). Trimming removed 3 bases at V and 0 bases at J, with 12 bases between. The CDR3 totals 15 residues. Looked up from germline, CDR1 is KGHSH and CDR2 is LQKENI. The CDR3 protein is CASSPGTASSYEQYF. CDR3 DNA: TGTGCCAGCTCACCCGGGACGGCTAGCTCCTACGAGCAGTACTTC.

J is TRBJ2-6 and V is TRBV28; 8 bases line up with TRBD2. With V trimmed by 2 bases and J by 0 bases, 9 bases remained unmatched. The CDR3 loop spans 19 amino acids. Germline CDR1 reads MDHEN; CDR2 reads SYDVKM. CDR3 sequence (DNA): TGTGCCAGCAGTTTAGGCACTAGCGGATTCCTCTCTGGGGCCAACGTCCTGACTTTC. Its translation is CASSLGTSGFLSGANVLTF.

The V call is TRBV7-8, the J call TRBJ2-7; 7 nucleotides match TRBD1. Losses at the gene ends were 7 bases for V and 12 bases for J; bases not matched to a gene: 15. Germline V gene lookup returns CDR1 SGHVS and CDR2 FQNEAQ. The CDR3 runs 13 residues. CDR3 DNA: TGTGCCAGCACCCAGGGGGAAGAGGGCCGGCGGTACTTC. Its protein is CASTQGEEGRRYF.

This clone was observed a single time. The CDR3, as DNA: TGTGCCAGCTCACCTGCAGGGGGCAAAACCGGGGAGCTGTTTTTT. Residues: CASSPAGGKTGELFF. V is TRBV18 and J is TRBJ2-2, with 8 bases fitting TRBD1. The CDR3 totals 15 residues. J lost 5 bases, V lost 3 bases, and 5 bases had no gene match. Germline V gene sequence: CDR1 KGHSH, CDR2 LQKENI.

This sequence joins TRBV19 and TRBJ2-2; D gene ambiguous. Between the trimmed V and J ends, which lost 9 bases and 0 bases, there was a span of 11 bases. CDR1 LNHDA and CDR2 SQIVND come from the germline V gene (reference sequence). The CDR3 has 14 residues. CDR3 coding DNA: TGTGCCAGCTCCGCAAGGGCGAACACCGGGGAGCTGTTTTTT. Residues: CASSARANTGELFF. Complete variable domain (other parts from reference TRBV19 and TRBJ2-2): DGGITQSPKYLFRKEGQNVTLSCEQNLNHDAMYWYRQDPGQGLRLIYYSQIVNDFQKGDIAEGYSVSREKKESFPLTVTSAQKNPTAFYLCASSARANTGELFFGEGSRLTVL.

This clone showed up just a few times. The chain combines TRBV19 with TRBJ2-6; D could derive from TRBD1 or TRBD2 (5 bases each). V dropped 4 bases and J dropped 2 bases, with 18 bases sitting between them. Looked up from germline, CDR1 is LNHDA and CDR2 is SQIVND (reference sequence). The CDR3 length is 18 residues. In DNA form, the CDR3 reads TGTGCCAGTAGTAAAGGCTTGAGGGGCACCCCTGGGGCCAACGTCCTGACTTTC. It encodes CASSKGLRGTPGANVLTF.

The chain links TRBV19 to TRBJ2-5; D may correspond to TRBD1 or TRBD2 (5 bases each). Germline values: CDR1 LNHDA, CDR2 SQIVND (reference sequence). V was shortened by 2 bases and J by 2 bases, with 6 bases between the two germline ends. The CDR3 sequence is 13 residues long. The CDR3 coding sequence is TGTGCCAGTAGTATATGGGGGCAAGAGACCCAGTACTTC. Its protein product is CASSIWGQETQYF.

The count of this clone is one. The chain recombines TRBV18 with TRBJ1-3, with TRBD1 matching over 7 bases. Germline lookup yields CDR1 KGHSH and CDR2 LQKENI. V shed 4 bases and J 4 bases; nucleotides not matched to a gene: 4. The CDR3 covers 14 residues. CDR3 amino acids: CASSLTGTGNTIYF. CDR3 sequence (DNA): TGTGCCAGCTCACTGACAGGGACGGGAAACACCATATATTTT.

The chain has TRBV29-1 and TRBJ1-3; maybe TRBD1 (5 bases). With 4 bases removed from V and 0 bases from J, the gap between germline ends came to 13 bases. CDR1 SQVTM and CDR2 ANQGSEA come from the germline V gene. This CDR3 region has 15 residues. CDR3 sequence: CSVALTGRSGNTIYF. The CDR3 DNA sequence: TGCAGCGTTGCCCTTACAGGCCGCTCTGGAAACACCATATATTTT.

The rearrangement uses TRBV9 and TRBJ1-2, with unresolved D. The CDR3 runs to 15 residues. Germline V gene sequence: CDR1 SGDLS, CDR2 YYNGEE. The V gene lost 3 bases and the J gene lost 5 bases, with 17 bases spanning the gap. The CDR3 DNA is TGTGCCAGCAGCGGATCAATCGAGATCGGGTATGGCTACACCTTC. Its translation: CASSGSIEIGYGYTF.

The chain joins TRBV6-1 to TRBJ1-2; D is perhaps TRBD1 (5 bases). The CDR3 sequence is 15 residues long. Between the trimmed V and J ends, which lost 6 bases and 0 bases, there was a span of 14 bases. Germline loops: CDR1 MNHNS, CDR2 SASEGT. In nucleotides, the CDR3 is TGTGCCAGCAGACTAGGGACGGACGCTAACTATGGCTACACCTTC. Translating it yields CASRLGTDANYGYTF.

This clone was counted between two and nine times. The chain carries TRBV2 and TRBJ2-7; the D is unclear. This CDR3 is built from 14 residues. V lost 7 bases and J 4 bases, leaving 17 bases between the germline ends. Germline CDR1 reads SNHLY; CDR2 reads FYNNEI. The CDR3 reads CASTAQKGPYEQYF. The DNA of the CDR3 is TGTGCCAGCACGGCCCAGAAAGGACCTTACGAGCAGTACTTC. Complete variable domain (other parts from reference TRBV2 and TRBJ2-7): EPEVTQTPSHQVTQMGQEVILRCVPISNHLYFYWYRQILGQKVEFLVSFYNNEISEKSEIFDDQFSVERPDGSNFTLKIRSTKLEDSAMYFCASTAQKGPYEQYFGPGTRLTVT.

The chain has TRBV11-2 and TRBJ2-3, with a tentative D call TRBD2 (6 bases). Germline V gene data show CDR1 as SGHAT and CDR2 as FQNNGV. The CDR3 runs 17 residues. The V end lost 3 bases, the J end lost 6 bases, and 22 bases lay between the germline ends. The CDR3 DNA sequence: TGTGCCAGCAGCTTTGGTGTAGGGGACTCACAGCGGGATACGCAGTATTTT. Amino acid sequence: CASSFGVGDSQRDTQYF. The whole variable domain, remainder taken from reference TRBV11-2 and TRBJ2-3, is EAGVAQSPRYKIIEKRQSVAFWCNPISGHATLYWYQQILGQGPKLLIQFQNNGVVDDSQLPKDRFSAERLKGVDSTLKIQPAKLEDSAVYLCASSFGVGDSQRDTQYFGPGTRLTVL.

The V call is TRBV18, the J call TRBJ2-2; TRBD1 agrees at 10 bases. Germline CDR1 and CDR2: KGHSH and LQKENI. The V gene end was trimmed by 4 bases and the J gene end by 2 bases; junction bases not matched to a gene: 4. The CDR3 runs to 16 residues. CDR3 amino acids: CASSRDRGDNTGELFF. CDR3 DNA: TGTGCCAGCTCACGGGACAGGGGTGACAACACCGGGGAGCTGTTTTTT.

This chain links TRBV18 with TRBJ2-7; weak D call: TRBD1 (6 bases). This CDR3 comprises 14 residues. Germline-derived CDR1 and CDR2 are KGHSH and LQKENI. Trimming pared 3 bases from V and 7 bases from J, leaving 16 bases between. The DNA for the CDR3 is TGTGCCAGCTCACCTTCTGACAGGTGGTTGGAGCAGTACTTC. This codes for CASSPSDRWLEQYF.

Note on this clone: Other DNA sequences in this sample translate to the same CDR3. This chain joins TRBV5-1 and TRBJ2-1; maybe TRBD1 (5 bases). Trimming shortened V by 4 bases and J by 1 base, and 12 bases separated the two germline ends. The CDR3 extends over 15 amino acids. The germline gives CDR1 SGHRS, CDR2 YFSETQ. For the CDR3, the DNA is TGCGCCAGCAGCCCGGACACATCGTCCTACAATGAGCAGTTCTTC. Translation: CASSPDTSSYNEQFF.

This chain connects TRBV7-9 to TRBJ2-3, with 8 bases identical to TRBD2. Per the germline V gene, CDR1 is SEHNR and CDR2 is FQNEAQ (reference sequence). The CDR3 length is 15 residues. Trimming took 4 bases from V and 4 from J; bases not matched to a gene: 7. The CDR3 here is CASSSAAGGADTQYF. DNA for the CDR3: TGTGCCAGCAGCTCGGCTGCGGGAGGTGCAGATACGCAGTATTTT.

The CDR3 region is CASKTRTVNYGYTF. The DNA of the CDR3 is TGTGCCAGCAAAACCCGGACGGTGAACTATGGCTACACCTTC. The chain combines TRBV28 with TRBJ1-2, with unresolved D. The CDR3 sequence is 14 residues long. The V end lost 7 bases, the J end lost 2 bases, and 14 bases lay between the germline ends. Germline CDR1 reads MDHEN; CDR2 reads SYDVKM.

V gene TRBV27 combines with J gene TRBJ1-4; D is perhaps TRBD1 (5 bases). V gave up 6 bases and J gave up 8 bases, with 16 bases separating them. The CDR3 extends over 14 amino acids. CDR1 is MNHEY, CDR2 SMNVEV, per germline (reference sequence). CDR3: CASRPIVRGEKLFF. CDR3 DNA sequence: TGTGCCAGCAGACCGATAGTACGGGGGGAAAAACTGTTTTTT.